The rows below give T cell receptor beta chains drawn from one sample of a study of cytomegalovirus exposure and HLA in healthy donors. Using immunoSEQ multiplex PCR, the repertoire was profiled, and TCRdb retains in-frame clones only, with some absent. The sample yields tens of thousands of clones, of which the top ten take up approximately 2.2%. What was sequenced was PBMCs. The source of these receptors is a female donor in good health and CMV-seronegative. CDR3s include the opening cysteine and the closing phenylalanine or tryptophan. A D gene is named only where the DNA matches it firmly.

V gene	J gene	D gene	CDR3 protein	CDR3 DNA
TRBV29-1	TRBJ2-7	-	CSVDKVGGGAEQYF	TGCAGCGTAGATAAAGTGGGTGGAGGTGCCGAGCAGTACTTC
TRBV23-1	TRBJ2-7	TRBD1	CATQSRGREYEQYF	TGCGCCACCCAGTCTAGGGGGCGCGAATACGAGCAGTACTTC
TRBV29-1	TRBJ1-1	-	CSVEDTPGGTEAFF	TGCAGCGTTGAAGACACACCGGGCGGGACTGAAGCTTTCTTT
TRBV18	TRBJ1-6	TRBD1	CASSPNTGGYNSPLHF	TGTGCCAGCTCACCCAATACAGGGGGCTATAATTCACCCCTCCACTTT
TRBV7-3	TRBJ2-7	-	CASSLDGARDEQYF	TGTGCCAGCAGCTTAGATGGGGCCCGGGACGAGCAGTACTTC
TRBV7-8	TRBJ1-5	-	CASSYQRSSNQPQHF	TGTGCCAGCAGCTACCAAAGGAGCAGCAATCAGCCCCAGCATTTT
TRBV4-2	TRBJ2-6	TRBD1	CASSQERTGEVLSGANVLTF	TGTGCCAGCAGCCAAGAACGGACAGGAGAGGTTCTCTCTGGGGCCAACGTCCTGACTTTC
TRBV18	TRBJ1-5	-	CASSETEYSNQPQHF	TGTGCCAGCTCAGAGACAGAGTATAGCAATCAGCCCCAGCATTTT
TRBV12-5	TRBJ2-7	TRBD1	CAVGKGQGRHEQYF	TGTGCTGTTGGGAAGGGACAGGGTCGACACGAGCAGTACTTC
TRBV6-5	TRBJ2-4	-	CASPGLKGKNIQYF	TGTGCCAGCCCGGGACTGAAGGGCAAAAACATTCAGTACTTC
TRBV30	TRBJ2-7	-	CAWSVLGGAAGEQYF	TGTGCCTGGAGCGTGTTAGGAGGAGCCGCCGGCGAGCAGTACTTC
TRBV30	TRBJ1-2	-	CAWNGVSGYGYTF	TGTGCCTGGAACGGGGTCAGCGGCTATGGCTACACCTTC
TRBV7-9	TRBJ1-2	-	CASSQPRQGVNYGYTF	TGTGCCAGCAGCCAACCTAGGCAGGGCGTTAACTATGGCTACACCTTC
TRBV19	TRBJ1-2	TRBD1	CASSPGGMRHGYTF	TGTGCCAGTAGCCCAGGGGGTATGAGGCATGGCTACACCTTC
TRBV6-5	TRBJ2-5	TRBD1	CASRLGQGKTQYF	TGTGCCAGCAGGCTTGGACAGGGGAAGACCCAGTACTTC
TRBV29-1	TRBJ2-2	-	CSVEVAENTGELFF	TGCAGCGTTGAGGTAGCGGAAAACACCGGGGAGCTGTTTTTT
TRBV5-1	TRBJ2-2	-	CASSFDRLNTGELFF	TGCGCCAGCAGCTTCGACAGACTCAACACCGGGGAGCTGTTTTTT
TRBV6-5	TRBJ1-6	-	CASRRKLSGNSPLHF	TGTGCCAGCAGGCGCAAATTAAGCGGCAATTCACCCCTCCACTTT
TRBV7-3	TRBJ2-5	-	CASSSGETQYF	TGTGCCAGCAGCTCCGGGGAGACCCAGTACTTC
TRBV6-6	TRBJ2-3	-	CASSHITDTQYF	TGTGCCAGCAGCCACATCACAGATACGCAGTATTTT
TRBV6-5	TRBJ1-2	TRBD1	CASSFRTGVLGYTF	TGTGCCAGCAGTTTTCGGACAGGGGTCTTAGGCTACACCTTC
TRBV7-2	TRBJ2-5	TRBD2	CASSLGGSGRAGETQYF	TGTGCCAGCAGCTTAGGTGGTAGCGGGAGGGCCGGAGAGACCCAGTACTTC
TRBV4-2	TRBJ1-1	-	CASSQGGGGHTEAFF	TGTGCCAGCAGTCAAGGCGGCGGGGGCCACACTGAAGCTTTCTTT
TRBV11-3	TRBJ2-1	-	CASSLEQGPLDEQFF	TGTGCCAGCAGCTTAGAACAGGGACCCCTCGATGAGCAGTTCTTC
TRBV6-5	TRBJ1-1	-	CASSLRQEVTEAFF	TGTGCCAGCAGCCTACGACAGGAGGTCACTGAAGCTTTCTTT
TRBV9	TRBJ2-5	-	CASSLLGRQETQYF	TGTGCCAGCAGTCTCCTGGGGCGGCAAGAGACCCAGTACTTC
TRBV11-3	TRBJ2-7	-	CASSLDQAEQYF	TGTGCCAGCAGCTTAGACCAGGCCGAGCAGTACTTC
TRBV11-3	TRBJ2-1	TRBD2	CASSSPRAGAYNEQFF	TGTGCCAGCAGCTCCCCTAGAGCGGGGGCTTACAATGAGCAGTTCTTC
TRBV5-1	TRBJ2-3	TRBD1	CASSFMGQKTDTQYF	TGCGCCAGCAGCTTCATGGGACAGAAGACAGATACGCAGTATTTT
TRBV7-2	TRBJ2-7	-	CASSSQGGAVYEQYF	TGTGCCAGCAGCTCTCAAGGGGGGGCCGTTTACGAGCAGTACTTC
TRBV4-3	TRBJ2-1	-	CASSQDRDWSSYNEQFF	TGCGCCAGCAGCCAAGACCGGGACTGGAGCTCCTACAATGAGCAGTTCTTC
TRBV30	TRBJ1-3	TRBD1	CAWSVPDRVVWGNTIYF	TGTGCCTGGAGTGTCCCGGACAGGGTGGTGTGGGGAAACACCATATATTTT
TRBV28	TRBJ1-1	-	CASSLSAGPPGTEAFF	TGTGCCAGCAGTTTATCCGCGGGTCCGCCGGGAACTGAAGCTTTCTTT
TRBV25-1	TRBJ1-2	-	CASSGLNQGFNYGYTF	TGTGCCAGCAGTGGCCTTAACCAGGGATTCAACTATGGCTACACCTTC
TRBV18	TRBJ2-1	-	CASSRGDPYNEQFF	TGTGCCAGCTCACGGGGGGACCCATACAATGAGCAGTTCTTC
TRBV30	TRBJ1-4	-	CAWSRGTTNEKLFF	TGTGCCTGGAGTCGGGGGACAACTAATGAAAAACTGTTTTTT
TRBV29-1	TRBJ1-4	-	CSVPMGQGDEKLFF	TGCAGCGTGCCGATGGGGCAGGGTGATGAAAAACTGTTTTTT
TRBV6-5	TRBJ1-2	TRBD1	CASSTGTGVGGYTF	TGTGCCAGCAGCACCGGGACAGGGGTGGGTGGCTACACCTTC
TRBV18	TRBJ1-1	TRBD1	CASSRTGTGGRWDTEAFF	TGTGCCAGCTCCCGCACCGGGACAGGGGGTAGGTGGGACACTGAAGCTTTCTTT
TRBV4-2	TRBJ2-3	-	CASSLNGGTDTQYF	TGTGCCAGCAGCCTGAACGGGGGAACAGATACGCAGTATTTT
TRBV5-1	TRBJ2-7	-	CASSLEAAGGVSEQYF	TGCGCCAGCAGCTTGGAGGCAGCCGGGGGTGTAAGCGAGCAGTACTTC
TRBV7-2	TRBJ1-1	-	CASSFTGTRGGTEAFF	TGTGCCAGCAGCTTTACCGGGACTAGAGGCGGCACTGAAGCTTTCTTT
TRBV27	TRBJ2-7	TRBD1	CASSLSGQGLSSYEQYF	TGTGCCAGCAGTTTATCCGGACAGGGCCTTAGCTCCTACGAGCAGTACTTC
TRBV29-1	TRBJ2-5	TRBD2	CSVGPSPSGEGTQYF	TGCAGCGTTGGCCCCTCTCCTAGCGGGGAGGGGACCCAGTACTTC
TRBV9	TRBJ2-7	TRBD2	CASSQGLAGGVAYEQYF	TGTGCCAGCAGCCAGGGACTAGCGGGAGGCGTTGCCTACGAGCAGTACTTC
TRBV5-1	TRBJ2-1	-	CASSPLTSLNEQFF	TGCGCCAGCAGCCCTTTGACTAGTTTGAATGAGCAGTTCTTC
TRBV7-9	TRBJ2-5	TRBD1	CASSLGQGQETQYF	TGTGCCAGCAGCTTGGGACAGGGCCAAGAGACCCAGTACTTC
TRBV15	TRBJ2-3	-	CATSRDAVSTDTQYF	TGTGCCACCAGCAGAGATGCGGTCAGCACAGATACGCAGTATTTT
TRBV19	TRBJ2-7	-	CASSIDRVNEQYF	TGTGCCAGTAGTATAGACAGGGTAAACGAGCAGTACTTC
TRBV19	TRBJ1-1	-	CASSIIIHSNTEAFF	TGTGCCAGTAGTATTATCATTCACTCGAACACTGAAGCTTTCTTT
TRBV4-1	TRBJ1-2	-	CASSQTGIYGYTF	TGCGCCAGCAGCCAAACAGGAATCTATGGCTACACCTTC
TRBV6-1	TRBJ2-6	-	CASSGGEAGANVLTF	TGTGCCAGCAGTGGAGGGGAGGCTGGGGCCAACGTCCTGACTTTC
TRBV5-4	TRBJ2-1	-	CASSSQGYNEQFF	TGTGCCAGCAGCTCACAGGGCTACAATGAGCAGTTCTTC
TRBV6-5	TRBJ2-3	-	CASSLTGSWTDTQYF	TGTGCCAGCAGTTTAACAGGGTCCTGGACAGATACGCAGTATTTT
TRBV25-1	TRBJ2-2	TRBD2	CASSPGGHGELFF	TGTGCCAGCAGTCCGGGGGGTCACGGGGAGCTGTTTTTT